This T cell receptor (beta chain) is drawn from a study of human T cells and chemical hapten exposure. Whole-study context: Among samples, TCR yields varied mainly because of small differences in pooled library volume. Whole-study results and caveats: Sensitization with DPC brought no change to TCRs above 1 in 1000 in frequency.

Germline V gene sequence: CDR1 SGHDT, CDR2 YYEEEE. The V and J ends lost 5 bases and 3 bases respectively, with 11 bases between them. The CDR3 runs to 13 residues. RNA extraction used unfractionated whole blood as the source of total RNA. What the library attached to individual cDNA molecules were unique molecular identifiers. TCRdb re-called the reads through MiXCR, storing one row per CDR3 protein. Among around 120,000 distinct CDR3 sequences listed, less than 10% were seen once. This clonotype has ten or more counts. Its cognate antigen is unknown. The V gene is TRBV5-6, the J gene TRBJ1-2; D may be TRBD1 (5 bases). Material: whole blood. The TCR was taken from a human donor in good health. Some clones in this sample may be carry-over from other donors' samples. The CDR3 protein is CASSPDRDYGYTF. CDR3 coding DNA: TGTGCCAGCAGTCCCGACAGAGACTATGGCTACACCTTC.